Below, 3 T cell receptor beta chains from the same sample are listed, as sequenced in a study of cytomegalovirus exposure and HLA in healthy donors. This table comes from immunoSEQ multiplex PCR, and its TCRdb copy is limited to in-frame clones, with some not included. The sample lists some 170,000 clones, approximately 89% occurring once. Sequences were obtained from PBMCs. The receptors come from a man between 18 and 29 years old in good health and CMV-seropositive.

This chain connects TRBV6-5 to TRBJ2-7, with D perhaps matching TRBD2 (6 bases). The CDR3 covers 14 residues. V was clipped by 5 bases and J by 5 bases, with 16 bases between them. Germline CDR1 and CDR2: MNHEY and SVGAGI. The CDR3 here is CASSPGWGVDEQYF. CDR3 nucleotides: TGTGCCAGCAGTCCGGGGTGGGGGGTTGACGAGCAGTACTTC.

This chain joins TRBV5-5 and TRBJ2-2, with TRBD2 identical over 10 bases. J lost 5 bases, V lost 3 bases, and 7 bases had no gene match. The CDR3 extends over 16 amino acids. Germline V lookup: CDR1 SGHKS, CDR2 YYEKEE (reference sequence). In DNA form, the CDR3 reads TGTGCCAGCAGCTCCACTAGCGGGACTATAACCGGGGAGCTGTTTTTT. Translated, it gives CASSSTSGTITGELFF.

This clone was observed a few times. Within the sample, other DNA sequences also encode this same CDR3. The V call is TRBV6-6, the J call TRBJ2-7; D is uncertain. V lost 6 bases and J lost 3, with 6 bases in between. Germline CDR1 and CDR2: MNHNY and SVGAGI (reference sequence). The CDR3 covers 11 residues. This CDR3 is CASSPSYEQYF. The CDR3 coding sequence is TGTGCCAGCAGCCCGAGCTACGAGCAGTACTTC.